This T cell receptor (beta chain) was profiled in a study of CD8 T cells in Susac syndrome (dated by TCRdb to the late 2010s). About the full investigation: The study used repertoire sequencing to test whether antigen drove CD8+ T cell activation and differentiation in Susac syndrome.

The germline V gene yields SQVTM for CDR1 and ANQGSEA for CDR2. The CDR3, cysteine through phenylalanine, is 11 amino acids long. The entry retains the CDR3 DNA only, 33 bases that are in frame from base 1. V was cut back by 4 bases and J by 10 bases, leaving a gap of 11 bases between them. High-throughput TCR beta sequencing profiled peripheral blood CD8+ and CD4+ T cells from healthy donors, Susac syndrome patients and multiple sclerosis patients. Healthy donors were age- and sex-matched controls. Bulk CD8+ and CD4+ T cells were purified magnetically by negative isolation, whereas CD8+ TEMRA cells were enriched by FACS. Blood was collected in EDTA tubes and processed within 24 hours, with PBMCs isolated through density gradient centrifugation. PBMCs intended for TCR sequencing were cryopreserved in liquid nitrogen and were subsequently thawed in a 37 degrees C water bath. The sorted or isolated CD4+, CD8+ and CD8+ TEMRA cells reached a purity of at least 90%.

General conclusions and limits of the study: The number of individuals in the TCR sequencing and HLA analysis was recognized as being relatively small.

RNA was extracted using the RNeasy kit, and roughly 0.45 to 1 microgram was reverse transcribed with random hexamers. The immunoSEQ multiplex PCR assay, which covers 54 Vbeta and 13 Jbeta segments, was used to amplify TCR beta CDR3 regions. Bias from PCR amplification was corrected by using a synthetic template baseline for primer optimization and for computational correction. As for how the authors treated the data: Reads were annotated to V, D and J genes per IMGT and analyzed with immunoSEQ Analyzer, keeping only productive sequences. To calculate clonality, Shannon entropy was normalized by log2 of the number of productive unique sequences and then subtracted from one. For each patient and control, public and private clones were evaluated among the 100 most prevalent clones. Clones were defined as Susac-specific when absent from the healthy and MS cohorts, from some 1,100 published viral clones and from other ImmuneACCESS disease sequences. Using fastp at Q25 and MiXCR, TCRdb reprocessed the public reads and kept productive beta chains. CDR3 protein duplicates are merged, each entry listing the most common genes and DNA. None of the V and J calls come from the authors' own analysis; TCRdb made them. This sample lists some 110,000 distinct CDR3 sequences; 90% to 95% were detected once. Over 0.07% of the sample rests with the top ten.

As to this clonotype: Its recognized antigen is unknown. No base-level quality is on record; no much larger clone is a single base apart.

The sequencing sample was made of CD4+ T cells from PBMCs. The sequence is built from TRBV29-1 and TRBJ2-1; the D gene is possibly TRBD1, with 5 bases matching. The sequence was collected from a human donor in good health. The CDR3 here reads CSVGGHYEQFF. In nucleotide form, the sequence is TGCAGCGTTGGCGGACATTACGAGCAGTTCTTC.